This TCR beta chain was identified during a study of CD8 T cell repertoires and HIV-1 epitope variants. This clone has more than one count but fewer than ten. The antigen remains unidentified. Measured with immunoSEQ multiplex PCR; TCRdb has only the in-frame clones, and not every one. The table records around 6,000 clones, around 70% of them present only once. The TCR originated in a male donor with HIV. Sequenced input: cultured CD8+ T cells derived from PBMCs.

The DNA for the CDR3 is TGTGCCAGCAGTGGATCGACAGGGATCGAGCAGTACTTC. It encodes CASSGSTGIEQYF. The chain couples TRBV27 to TRBJ2-7, with TRBD1 matching 7 bases. Germline CDR1 reads MNHEY; CDR2 reads SMNVEV (reference sequence). V was clipped by 5 bases and J by 6 bases; unmatched bases: 7. This CDR3 comprises 13 residues.